One sample yielded the 28 T cell receptor beta chains listed below, sequenced in a study of vaccination effects on CD4 cells after COVID-19. The assay was immunoSEQ multiplex PCR, and TCRdb's table has in-frame clones only and misses some. In the table there are 15,000 to 20,000 clones, about 76% of which are singletons. With the ViraFEST assay, the study expanded antigen-specific CD4+ T cells using viral peptide pools, then sequenced them. Once cultured for roughly 10 days, the cells underwent separation to obtain CD4+ T cells. This individual tested PCR-positive for SARS-CoV-2 infection between March and December 2020. Of the BNT162b2 and mRNA-1273 vaccines, participants received two doses of one or the other. Their specific antigens are unknown. Sequencing was performed on CD4+ T cells from PBMCs cultured with SARS-CoV-2 spike peptides, taken after COVID-19 vaccination. Receptors were obtained from a human donor who had a prior SARS-CoV-2 infection.

V and J are TRBV7-2 and TRBJ2-2, with D tentatively TRBD2 (6 bases). This CDR3 contains 16 residues. V lost 5 bases, J lost 1 base, and 14 bases lay in between. In germline, CDR1 is SGHTA, CDR2 FQGNSA. CDR3 DNA: TGTGCCAGCAGCCTAGGGGTAGCGGAGAACACCGGGGAGCTGTTTTTT. It translates to CASSLGVAENTGELFF.

The chain carries TRBV2 and TRBJ2-5; possible D gene TRBD1, 5 bases. Germline V gene sequence: CDR1 SNHLY, CDR2 FYNNEI. The CDR3 has 11 amino acids. V lost 6 bases and J 13 bases, leaving 15 bases between the germline ends. CDR3 DNA sequence: TGTGCCAGCAGCCAGGGCCGACATTGGTACTTC. Its protein product is CASSQGRHWYF.

The rearrangement uses TRBV6-2 or TRBV6-3 and TRBJ1-2, with 9 positions matching TRBD1. Germline V gene sequence: CDR1 MNHEY, CDR2 SVGEGT. CDR3 length equals 17 residues. V lost 0 bases to trimming and J lost 4 bases; unmatched junction nucleotides: 9. The CDR3 loop is CASSYSARADRGYGYTF. DNA of the CDR3: TGTGCCAGCAGTTACTCGGCCAGAGCGGACAGGGGCTATGGCTACACCTTC.

The V gene is TRBV7-2, the J gene TRBJ1-6, with D unresolved. The V gene's germline CDR1 is SGHTA and CDR2 FQGNSA. Trimming took off 5 bases at V and 6 bases at J, with 11 bases between the two ends. CDR3 length: 14 residues. CDR3 in amino acids: CASSVRLINSPLHF. In DNA form, the CDR3 reads TGTGCCAGCAGCGTCCGACTGATTAATTCACCCCTCCACTTT.

The chain is built from TRBV13 and TRBJ2-2; maybe TRBD2 (8 bases). Germline V gene lookup returns CDR1 PRHDT and CDR2 FYEKMQ (reference sequence). The V and J ends lost 3 bases and 0 bases respectively, with 14 bases between them. This CDR3 spans 17 amino acids. Written as DNA, the CDR3 is TGTGCCAGCAGCTTGGGGACAGCGGGAGCGAACACCGGGGAGCTGTTTTTT. The encoded protein is CASSLGTAGANTGELFF.

V and J are TRBV6-2 or TRBV6-3 and TRBJ1-2, with D perhaps matching TRBD1 (6 bases). CDR1 and CDR2 (germline): MNHEY, SVGEGT. Trimming removed 5 bases at V and 6 bases at J, with 13 bases between. The CDR3 has 13 amino acids. CDR3 loop: CASSLRGGNGYTF. In DNA, the CDR3 is TGTGCCAGCAGTCTCCGAGGGGGTAATGGCTACACCTTC.

V gene TRBV7-3 combines with J gene TRBJ2-2; D is uncertain. The V and J ends lost 5 bases and 5 bases respectively, with 9 bases between them. The CDR3 spans 13 residues. Germline V gene lookup returns CDR1 SGHTA and CDR2 FQGTGA. The CDR3 loop is CASSPGRTGELFF. In DNA form, the CDR3 reads TGTGCCAGCAGCCCCGGAAGAACCGGGGAGCTGTTTTTT.

The chain couples TRBV18 to TRBJ2-7, with 7 bases matching TRBD2. CDR1 and CDR2 (germline): KGHSH, LQKENI. The CDR3 has 13 amino acids. V dropped 2 bases and J dropped 3; count of bases not matched to a gene: 1. The chain's CDR3 is CASSPTSDYEQYF. The CDR3, as DNA: TGTGCCAGCTCACCAACTAGCGACTACGAGCAGTACTTC.

The rearrangement joins TRBV19 to TRBJ1-3; possibly TRBD1 for D (6 bases). The CDR3 is 17 residues long. V was pared by 6 bases and J by 4 bases, with 22 bases between. Germline V gene lookup returns CDR1 LNHDA and CDR2 SQIVND (reference sequence). In DNA form, the CDR3 reads TGTGCCAGTAGGCGGAGACGGGGGCAGGGAGTCGGAAACACCATATATTTT. This sequence encodes CASRRRRGQGVGNTIYF.

J is TRBJ2-7 and V is TRBV6-5; TRBD2 might be the D (6 bases). The V and J ends lost 5 bases and 7 bases respectively, with 9 bases between them. There are 11 residues in the CDR3. CDR1 is MNHEY and CDR2 is SVGAGI in the germline V gene. This CDR3 is CASSTGLEQYF. The DNA of the CDR3 is TGTGCCAGCAGTACGGGACTTGAGCAGTACTTC.

CDR3 nucleotide sequence: TGTGCCAGCAAACCCGAGGGAAGAAGCTATGGCTACACCTTC. Its translation: CASKPEGRSYGYTF. This sequence joins TRBV6-6 and TRBJ1-2; D gene unclear. Germline assignment: CDR1 MNHNY and CDR2 SVGAGI (reference sequence). CDR3 size: 14 residues. Deletions cut 7 bases from V and 4 bases from J, with 16 bases between.

This sequence joins TRBV6-5 and TRBJ2-5, with D possibly being TRBD1 (5 bases). Per the germline V gene, CDR1 is MNHEY and CDR2 is SVGAGI. The CDR3 has 14 residues. Deletions cut 4 bases from V and 0 bases from J, with 9 bases between. This CDR3 reads CASSLTGHQETQYF. The CDR3 DNA reads TGTGCCAGCAGTTTAACAGGACACCAAGAGACCCAGTACTTC.

The genes are TRBV10-3 and TRBJ1-2; 10 nucleotides line up with TRBD1. The CDR3 length is 15 residues. V trimming: 3 bases; J trimming: 4 bases; junction bases outside the gene matches: 5. The germline CDR1 and CDR2 sequences are ENHRY and SYGVKD. CDR3 protein: CAISEGTGDTYGYTF. The CDR3 DNA reads TGTGCCATCAGTGAAGGGACAGGGGATACCTATGGCTACACCTTC.

The rearrangement links TRBV5-1 to TRBJ2-2; D perhaps matches TRBD1 (6 bases). Trimming cost V 3 bases and J 4 bases, with 10 bases left between them. Looked up from germline, CDR1 is SGHRS and CDR2 is YFSETQ. The CDR3 sequence is 14 residues long. CDR3 in DNA: TGCGCCAGCAGCTCGACAGGTCCCACCGGGGAGCTGTTTTTT. Protein: CASSSTGPTGELFF.

The genes are TRBV6-1 and TRBJ1-6, with TRBD1 matching 8 bases. Germline lookup yields CDR1 MNHNS and CDR2 SASEGT. CDR3 length equals 14 residues. Trimming cost V 3 bases and J 9 bases; bases outside gene matches: 4. CDR3 DNA sequence: TGTGCCAGCAGTGAGGGCACAGGGGGTTCACCCCTCCACTTT. Protein: CASSEGTGGSPLHF.

V and J are TRBV7-8 and TRBJ2-2, with D unclear. V shed 5 bases and J shed 3 bases, with 10 bases lying between them. The CDR3 covers 14 residues. Germline values: CDR1 SGHVS, CDR2 FQNEAQ. CDR3 loop: CASSRIRDTGELFF. The CDR3 nucleotides are TGTGCCAGCAGCCGTATTCGAGACACCGGGGAGCTGTTTTTT.

The chain has TRBV4-1 and TRBJ2-1; 12 positions match TRBD2. This CDR3 contains 16 residues. V lost 3 bases, J lost 7 bases, and 7 bases stayed unmatched. Per germline, CDR1 MGHRA and CDR2 YSYEKL. CDR3 DNA: TGCGCCAGCAGCCAGCAGACTAGCGGGAGCTATAATGAGCAGTTCTTC. This gives the protein CASSQQTSGSYNEQFF.

The J gene is TRBJ1-2, the V gene TRBV6-5; tentatively, D is TRBD1 (6 bases). The CDR3 is 14 amino acids. V dropped 4 bases and J dropped 8 bases, with 17 bases sitting between them. Germline V gene data show CDR1 as MNHEY and CDR2 as SVGAGI. This chain's CDR3 is CASSFVGGAEGYTF. DNA of the CDR3: TGTGCCAGCAGTTTCGTCGGGGGGGCGGAGGGCTACACCTTC.

V usage is TRBV19 and J usage is TRBJ2-3; 7 bases are shared with TRBD1. V was clipped by 3 bases and J by 1 base; unmatched bases: 4. Looked up from germline, CDR1 is LNHDA and CDR2 is SQIVND (reference sequence). The CDR3 spans 15 residues. The CDR3 DNA follows: TGTGCCAGTAGTATCGACAGGGTCGGCACAGATACGCAGTATTTT. Translated: CASSIDRVGTDTQYF.

This clone was observed a few times. This chain connects TRBV5-4 to TRBJ2-5, with 10 bases that match TRBD1. Germline V lookup: CDR1 SGHNT, CDR2 YYREEE (reference sequence). The trim removed 0 bases at V and 4 bases at J, leaving 9 bases unmatched. The CDR3 consists of 17 residues. In DNA, the CDR3 is TGTGCCAGCAGCTTGGGCACCGGGACAGGGGATGTAGAGACCCAGTACTTC. Amino acid sequence: CASSLGTGTGDVETQYF. Based on the CDR3 plus reference TRBV5-4 and TRBJ2-5, the full variable domain is ETGVTQSPTHLIKTRGQQVTLRCSSQSGHNTVSWYQQALGQGPQFIFQYYREEENGRGNFPPRFSGLQFPNYSSELNVNALELDDSALYLCASSLGTGTGDVETQYFGPGTRLLVL.

The V and J genes are TRBV7-8 and TRBJ1-4; D possibly corresponds to TRBD1 (5 bases). V lost 5 bases to trimming and J lost 4 bases, with 14 bases between them. The germline V gene has CDR1 SGHVS and CDR2 FQNEAQ. The CDR3 loop spans 15 amino acids. In DNA, the CDR3 is TGTGCCAGCAGCCTCATGGGGGGGGATAATGAAAAACTGTTTTTT. Its protein is CASSLMGGDNEKLFF.

This sequence joins TRBV7-2 and TRBJ1-2, with D perhaps TRBD1 (5 bases). The ends were cut back, 5 bases at V and 4 bases at J, with 29 bases in the middle. The length of the CDR3 is 19 residues. The germline V gene encodes CDR1 SGHTA and CDR2 FQGNSA. CDR3 sequence (DNA): TGTGCCAGCAGCCCCCGTAATCCCACAGCGAGCTTGGGGGGCTATGGCTACACCTTC. It is translated as CASSPRNPTASLGGYGYTF.

This clone has a handful of counts. This chain joins TRBV3-1 (or the pseudogene TRBV3-2) and TRBJ1-6; D call uncertain. Germline CDR1 LGHDT, CDR2 YNNKEL (reference sequence). The CDR3 sequence is 13 residues long. Trimming pared 0 bases from V and 7 bases from J, leaving 4 bases between. The CDR3: CASSQDKNSPLHF. CDR3 in DNA: TGTGCCAGCAGCCAAGACAAAAATTCACCCCTCCACTTT.

This sequence joins TRBV7-9 and TRBJ1-2; D unclear. CDR3 length equals 11 residues. The ends were cut back, 4 bases at V and 5 bases at J, with 5 bases in the middle. Germline CDR1 and CDR2: SEHNR and FQNEAQ (reference sequence). The DNA for the CDR3 is TGTGCCAGCAGCTCGGGTTATGGCTACACCTTC. Translation gives CASSSGYGYTF. The variable domain in full, completed from reference TRBV7-9 and TRBJ1-2, reads DTGVSQNPRHKITKRGQNVTFRCDPISEHNRLYWYRQTLGQGPEFLTYFQNEAQLEKSRLLSDRFSAERPKGSFSTLEIQRTEQGDSAMYLCASSSGYGYTFGSGTRLTVV.

The gene calls are TRBV30 and TRBJ2-3; 9 nucleotides align to TRBD2. The J segment lost 2 bases and the V segment lost 1 base, leaving 4 bases of the junction unmatched. CDR1 is GTSNPN and CDR2 is SVGIG in the germline V gene (reference sequence). The CDR3 extends over 15 amino acids. This CDR3 reads CAWSAKRGATDTQYF. CDR3 bases: TGTGCCTGGAGTGCGAAGCGGGGGGCCACAGATACGCAGTATTTT.

V is TRBV5-1 and J is TRBJ2-5; the D is unclear. In germline, CDR1 is SGHRS, CDR2 YFSETQ. V lost 0 bases and J lost 10, with 10 bases in between. CDR3 size: 12 residues. The chain's CDR3 is CASSLDPWDQYF. In nucleotides, the CDR3 is TGCGCCAGCAGCTTGGATCCCTGGGACCAGTACTTC.

The CDR3 spells CASSFFGTGVYNEQFF. The CDR3 DNA is TGTGCCAGCAGCTTTTTTGGCACAGGGGTTTACAATGAGCAGTTCTTC. The rearrangement uses TRBV7-2 and TRBJ2-1; 7 bases agree with TRBD1. After removal of 3 bases from V and 4 bases from J, the junction contained 9 bases not matched to a gene. The CDR3 sequence is 16 residues long. Looked up from germline, CDR1 is SGHTA and CDR2 is FQGNSA.

This clone was counted a few times. J is TRBJ2-7 and V is TRBV5-1; possible D gene TRBD1, 6 bases. Trimming took 4 bases from V and 0 from J, leaving 14 bases between them. The germline CDR1 and CDR2 sequences are SGHRS and YFSETQ. The CDR3 sequence is 15 residues long. Written as DNA, the CDR3 is TGCGCCAGCAGCACCGGACAGCTACCCTCCTACGAGCAGTACTTC. Encoded protein: CASSTGQLPSYEQYF.